A selection of T cell receptor beta chains follows, all from one sample in a study of CD4 T cells in relation to SARS-CoV-2 and coronaviruses. Method: immunoSEQ multiplex PCR; TCRdb's copy keeps in-frame clones and lacks some. The sample has around 16,000 clones; 78% are singletons. These receptors have no known antigen. Input material: CD4+ T cells from PBMCs, cultured in vitro. These receptors were obtained from a human donor in good health. CDR3s include the opening cysteine and the closing phenylalanine or tryptophan. The D gene is left open where the match is weak. The size entry is marked missing in some rows and otherwise reads once, few, many or a size class.

v_gene	j_gene	abundance	d_gene	CDR3nt	CDR3aa
TRBV11-2	TRBJ2-2	-	TRBD2	TGTGCCAGCAGACCTACTAGCGGGAGGGGCGGGGAGCTGTTTTTT	CASRPTSGRGGELFF
TRBV27	TRBJ2-7	-	TRBD2	TGTGCCAGCAGTAGACTAGCGGGAGACCTCTACGAGCAGTACTTC	CASSRLAGDLYEQYF
TRBV19	TRBJ2-1	-	-	TGTGCCAGTAGTACCCTGAGACACAATGAGCAGTTCTTC	CASSTLRHNEQFF
TRBV7-3	TRBJ1-2	-	TRBD1	TGTGCCAGCAGCGAGGACAGGGGCGACTATGGCTACACCTTC	CASSEDRGDYGYTF
TRBV6-4	TRBJ2-1	-	TRBD1	TGTGCCAGCAGTGACACTCAACAGGGGGTGAAGTTCTTC	CASSDTQQGVKFF
TRBV7-8	TRBJ2-7	-	TRBD2	TGTGCCAGCAGCTCCTCCTTCGGGAGGGCAGGCTACGAGCAGTACTTC	CASSSSFGRAGYEQYF
TRBV10-1	TRBJ1-1	few	-	TGCGCCAGCAGTGAGAGTGGGGGCCCCACTGAAGCTTTCTTT	CASSESGGPTEAFF
TRBV7-9	TRBJ1-2	-	-	TGTGCCAGCAGCTTAGTGGGCCCGAGCGGCTATGGCTACACCTTC	CASSLVGPSGYGYTF
TRBV28	TRBJ2-1	-	-	TGTGCCACTAACAGGGTCTCCTACAATGAGCAGTTCTTC	CATNRVSYNEQFF
TRBV14	TRBJ2-5	-	-	TGTGCCAGCAGCCAAGATATACGGAACCAAGAGACCCAGTACTTC	CASSQDIRNQETQYF
TRBV15	TRBJ2-6	once	-	TGTGCCACCAGCTCCGACTCTGGGGCCAACGTCCTGACTTTC	CATSSDSGANVLTF
TRBV18	TRBJ2-5	-	TRBD2	TGTGCCAGCTCACCTCCCATGGGAGCGGGGGAGACCCAGTACTTC	CASSPPMGAGETQYF
TRBV10-3	TRBJ1-5	-	-	TGTGCCACCCTTAGACAACCCAATCAGCCCCAGCATTTT	CATLRQPNQPQHF
TRBV23-1	TRBJ2-7	-	-	TGCGCCAGCCGACAGTACGAGCAGTACTTC	CASRQYEQYF
TRBV24-1	TRBJ1-2	-	-	TGTGCCACCAGTCCTGCCCAGATTCGCTCTTTTCGGGGCTACACCTTC	CATSPAQIRSFRGYTF
TRBV9	TRBJ2-2	once	TRBD2	TGTGCCAGCAGCGTTGCCGGGACTAGCTCCCCCGGGGAGCTGTTTTTT	CASSVAGTSSPGELFF
TRBV18	TRBJ2-3	-	-	TGTGCCAGCTCACCACCGATTAGCGAAAGCACAGATACGCAGTATTTT	CASSPPISESTDTQYF
TRBV7-9	TRBJ2-6	-	-	TGTGCCAGCAGCTTAGAAGTGACGAGGAGTGGGGCCAACGTCCTGACTTTC	CASSLEVTRSGANVLTF
TRBV5-1	TRBJ2-5	-	-	TGCGCCAGCAGCTTGGTCGGGGAAGAGACCCAGTACTTC	CASSLVGEETQYF
TRBV19	TRBJ1-3	-	-	TGTGCCAGTAAGATCGGGGGCGCTTACTCTGGAAACACCATATATTTT	CASKIGGAYSGNTIYF
TRBV24-1	TRBJ2-1	-	-	TGTGCCACCAGTGATTTCCCCTACGGGGCCTACAATGAGCAGTTCTTC	CATSDFPYGAYNEQFF
TRBV5-1	TRBJ1-3	-	-	TGCGCCAGCAGCTTGGTAGGCGGATCTCGTGGAAACACCATATATTTT	CASSLVGGSRGNTIYF
TRBV6-5	TRBJ1-4	few	-	TGTGCCAGCAGTTACTCTGAGGCTGAAAAACTGTTTTTT	CASSYSEAEKLFF
TRBV6-6	TRBJ1-1	-	-	TGTGCCAGCAAAACAGGGCGGGGGGGGAACACTGAAGCTTTCTTT	CASKTGRGGNTEAFF
TRBV2	TRBJ2-7	few	TRBD1	TGTGCCAGCAGGGAGACAGGGAAGCACGAGCAGTACTTC	CASRETGKHEQYF
TRBV11-3	TRBJ2-1	-	TRBD1	TGTGCCAGCAGTTTACAGGGGCCCGGGCCCGTCAATGAGCAGTTCTTC	CASSLQGPGPVNEQFF
TRBV4-1	TRBJ2-7	-	TRBD1	TGCGCCAGCAGCCAAACTCCCGGGACAGCAAGCTCCTACGAGCAGTACTTC	CASSQTPGTASSYEQYF
TRBV12-3/TRBV12-4	TRBJ2-3	-	-	TGTGCCAGCAGTTTTCTAGCAAATACGCAGTATTTT	CASSFLANTQYF
TRBV24-1	TRBJ2-1	-	-	TGTGCCACCAGGGCGGCATGGGATGAGCAGTTCTTC	CATRAAWDEQFF
TRBV28	TRBJ2-2	few	TRBD1	TGTGCCAGCAGTTTACTGGCAGGGGGCAGAGGCGGGGAGCTGTTTTTT	CASSLLAGGRGGELFF
TRBV25-1	TRBJ2-1	-	-	TGTGCCAGCAACGGCGAGGGCAGTGGGGCCTACAATGAGCAGTTCTTC	CASNGEGSGAYNEQFF
TRBV13	TRBJ2-2	-	-	TGTGCCAGCAGTTACAGGAGAGAGAACACCGGGGAGCTGTTTTTT	CASSYRRENTGELFF
TRBV7-9	TRBJ2-3	-	-	TGTGCCAGCAGCTTAGCTTGGGGGGATACGCAGTATTTT	CASSLAWGDTQYF
TRBV28	TRBJ2-7	-	-	TGTGCCAGCAGTTTATTTTGGGGATCCTACGAGCAGTACTTC	CASSLFWGSYEQYF
TRBV13	TRBJ1-2	-	TRBD1	TGTGCCAGCAGCTTAGGCCTTGGTGCAGGGGGCGGTCATGGCTACACCTTC	CASSLGLGAGGGHGYTF
TRBV7-9	TRBJ2-3	-	-	TGTGCCAGCAGCTTAGTAATGGGCGGGATAGGTACAGATACGCAGTATTTT	CASSLVMGGIGTDTQYF
TRBV7-9	TRBJ1-6	few	-	TGTGCCAGCAGCTTAGGAGGGTTCTATAATTCACCCCTCCACTTT	CASSLGGFYNSPLHF
TRBV19	TRBJ1-2	-	TRBD1	TGTGCCAGTAGTGGAGGACAGGGGAGGCCCTCTAACTATGGCTACACCTTC	CASSGGQGRPSNYGYTF
TRBV12-3/TRBV12-4	TRBJ2-1	-	-	TGTGCCAGCAGTTTTGATGTGGGTGAGCAGTTCTTC	CASSFDVGEQFF
TRBV5-1	TRBJ1-2	-	TRBD1	TGCGCCAGCAGCTTGGACAGGGGGCCTGGCTACACCTTC	CASSLDRGPGYTF
TRBV28	TRBJ1-2	-	-	TGTGCCAGCAGTTTTGGCGGGGACGGCTACACCTTC	CASSFGGDGYTF
TRBV7-6	TRBJ2-7	few	TRBD2	TGTGCCAGCAGCACGCTGGCCTCGGGGGGGTACGAGCAGTACTTC	CASSTLASGGYEQYF
TRBV6-5	TRBJ2-7	once	TRBD2	TGTGCCAGCAGTTACACGCTAGCGGGGGCCTACGAGCAGTACTTC	CASSYTLAGAYEQYF
TRBV11-2	TRBJ2-1	-	-	TGTGCCAGCAGCTTAGATCGGAGCTCCTACAATGAGCAGTTCTTC	CASSLDRSSYNEQFF
TRBV6-5	TRBJ2-1	-	-	TGTGCCAGCAGGGGATCCGGGACAGAGCAGTTCTTC	CASRGSGTEQFF
TRBV19	TRBJ2-1	-	TRBD2	TGTGCCAGTAGCACTGGGGAGGGCAGGTTAATCGATGAGCAGTTCTTC	CASSTGEGRLIDEQFF
TRBV3-1/TRBV3-2	TRBJ2-3	-	TRBD1	TGTGCCAGCAGCCAATTCGGACAGGTTAGCACAGATACGCAGTATTTT	CASSQFGQVSTDTQYF
TRBV11-2	TRBJ2-7	-	-	TGTGCCAGCAGCAAGGCCGACATCCTACGCTACGAGCAGTACTTC	CASSKADILRYEQYF
TRBV7-3	TRBJ2-1	few	TRBD2	TGTGCCAGCAGCTTAGCCCCACTAGCGGAGTACAATGAGCAGTTCTTC	CASSLAPLAEYNEQFF
TRBV30	TRBJ2-1	-	TRBD2	TGTGCCTGGAAGGCCAGGGGACTAGCGGAGTCCTACAATGAGCAGTTCTTC	CAWKARGLAESYNEQFF
TRBV7-9	TRBJ1-4	few	TRBD1	TGTGCCAGCAGCCTAGGGGACAGGATTAATGAAAAACTGTTTTTT	CASSLGDRINEKLFF
TRBV7-6	TRBJ2-3	-	-	TGTGCCAGCAGCTTAGACGTCCCTGGGAGCGGAGATACGCAGTATTTT	CASSLDVPGSGDTQYF
TRBV6-6	TRBJ2-3	once	TRBD2	TGTGCCAGCAGTCGACTAGCGGGAGGGGGTGGCGGCACAGATACGCAGTATTTT	CASSRLAGGGGGTDTQYF
TRBV2	TRBJ2-5	-	TRBD2	TGTGCCAGCGGGACTAGCGGGAGTGGTTGGGAGACCCAGTACTTC	CASGTSGSGWETQYF
TRBV5-4	TRBJ2-7	once	TRBD2	TGTGCCAGCAGCTTAGGCGGGAGAGACGAGCAGTACTTC	CASSLGGRDEQYF